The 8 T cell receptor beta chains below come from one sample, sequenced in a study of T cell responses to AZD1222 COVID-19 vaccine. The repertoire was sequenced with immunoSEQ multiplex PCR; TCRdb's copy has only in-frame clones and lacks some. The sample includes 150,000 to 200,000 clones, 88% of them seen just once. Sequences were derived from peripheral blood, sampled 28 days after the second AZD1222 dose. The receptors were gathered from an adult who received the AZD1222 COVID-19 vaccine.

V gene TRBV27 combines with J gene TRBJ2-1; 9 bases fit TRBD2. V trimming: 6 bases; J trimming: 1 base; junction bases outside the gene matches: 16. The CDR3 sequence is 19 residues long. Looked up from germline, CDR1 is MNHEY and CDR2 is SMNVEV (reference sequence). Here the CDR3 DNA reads TGTGCCAGCAGGCCCGGAGGGCGGGGGGGCCTATCGTCCTACAATGAGCAGTTCTTC. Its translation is CASRPGGRGGLSSYNEQFF.

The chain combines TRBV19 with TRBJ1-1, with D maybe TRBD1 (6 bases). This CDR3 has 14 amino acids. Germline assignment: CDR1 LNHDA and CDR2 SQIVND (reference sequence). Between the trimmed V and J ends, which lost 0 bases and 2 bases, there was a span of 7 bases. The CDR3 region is CASSIEGHNTEAFF. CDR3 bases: TGTGCCAGTAGTATAGAGGGACACAACACTGAAGCTTTCTTT.

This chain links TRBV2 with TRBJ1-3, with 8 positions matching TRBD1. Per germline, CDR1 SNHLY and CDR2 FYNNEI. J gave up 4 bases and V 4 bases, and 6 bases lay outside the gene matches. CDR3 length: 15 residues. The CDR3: CASSVDRVFGNTIYF. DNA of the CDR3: TGTGCCAGCAGTGTGGACAGGGTGTTCGGAAACACCATATATTTT.

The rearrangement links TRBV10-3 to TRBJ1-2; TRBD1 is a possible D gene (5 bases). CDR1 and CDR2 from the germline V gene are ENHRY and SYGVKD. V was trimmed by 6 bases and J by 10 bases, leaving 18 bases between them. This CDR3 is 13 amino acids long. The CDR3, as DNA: TGTGCCATCAGCGCGGACACGGTCGCGCCCTACACCTTC. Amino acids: CAISADTVAPYTF.

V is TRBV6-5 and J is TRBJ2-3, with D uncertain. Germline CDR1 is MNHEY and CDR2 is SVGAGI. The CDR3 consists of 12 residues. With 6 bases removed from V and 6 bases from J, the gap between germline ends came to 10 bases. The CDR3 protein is CASRTKGDTQYF. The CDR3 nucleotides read TGTGCCAGCAGGACGAAAGGGGATACGCAGTATTTT.

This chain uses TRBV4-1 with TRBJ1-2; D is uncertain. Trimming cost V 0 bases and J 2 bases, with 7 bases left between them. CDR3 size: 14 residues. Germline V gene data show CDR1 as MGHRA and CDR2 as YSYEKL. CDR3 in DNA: TGCGCCAGCAGCCAAGATTCACCCAACTATGGCTACACCTTC. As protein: CASSQDSPNYGYTF.

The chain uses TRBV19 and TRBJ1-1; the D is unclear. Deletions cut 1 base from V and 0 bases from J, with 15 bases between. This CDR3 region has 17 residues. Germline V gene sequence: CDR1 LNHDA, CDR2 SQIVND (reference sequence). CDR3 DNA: TGTGCCAGTAGTATAGGACCGGTCTGGCAGATGAACACTGAAGCTTTCTTT. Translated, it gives CASSIGPVWQMNTEAFF.

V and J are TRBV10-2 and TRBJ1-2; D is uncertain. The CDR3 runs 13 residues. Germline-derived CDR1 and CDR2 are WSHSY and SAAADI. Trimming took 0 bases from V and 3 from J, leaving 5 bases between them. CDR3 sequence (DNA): TGCGCCAGCAGTGAGTCGAAAGACTATGGCTACACCTTC. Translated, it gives CASSESKDYGYTF.